This T cell receptor beta chain appears in the sequencing data of a study of radiotherapy plus CTLA-4 blockade in lung cancer (dated by TCRdb to between 2017 and 2018). General notes on the study: Objective responses occurred in roughly 19% of enrolled patients, and approximately 34% achieved disease control.

The germline V gene sets CDR1 to SGHVS and CDR2 to FQNEAQ. V was cut back by 5 bases and J by 4 bases, leaving a gap of 15 bases between them. CDR3 length: 15 amino acids, cysteine to phenylalanine. Just the 45-base CDR3 DNA is kept, in frame starting at base 1. In this study, focal radiation therapy paired with CTLA-4 blockade (ipilimumab) was tested in patients who had chemo-refractory metastatic non-small-cell lung cancer. This clone has only one observation. Its antigen has not been determined. Base qualities are not recorded, but no much larger clone differs from it by a single base. Library method: the immunoSEQ multiplex PCR assay. This immuneACCESS table, as held by TCRdb, lists in-frame sequences with V and J called but not all clones. Of the missing ones, under half trace to an unresolved V gene in checked studies; the others have no known cause. The sample table lists some 70,000 clones, about 80% of them with a count of one. Over 7.5% of the sample belongs to the ten largest clones.

Results and caveats for the whole study, not just this receptor: After treatment with radiotherapy and ipilimumab, TCR clones that originated in tumors expanded in peripheral blood. Increased serum interferon-beta after radiation, together with early dynamic changes in blood T cell clones, were reported to be the strongest predictors of response.

The chain is assembled from TRBV7-8 and TRBJ1-5; there is no confident call for the D gene. The input for sequencing was peripheral blood, taken from a patient treated with radiotherapy plus ipilimumab. The TCR sequence derives from a human donor with non-small cell lung cancer who had a complete response to radiotherapy plus ipilimumab. The DNA sequence is given as TGTGCCAGCAGCCCTAGGCGCCCTCCGAATCAGCCCCAGCATTTT. This encodes CASSPRRPPNQPQHF. Here the CDR3 is joined to the reference TRBV7-8 and TRBJ1-5 genes, and the full variable domain is: GAGVSQSPRYKVAKRGQDVALRCDPISGHVSLFWYQQALGQGPEFLTYFQNEAQLDKSGLPSDRFFAERPEGSVSTLKIQRTQQEDSAVYLCASSPRRPPNQPQHFGDGTRLSIL.